This entry concerns a single T cell receptor beta chain. What antigen it recognizes has not been identified. Per-base qualities were not stored, and no clone one base away is much larger. The sample is drawn from a study of blood T cell repertoires in COVID-19 (dated by TCRdb to 2019 to 2021). General notes on the study: Collaborator samples came from the United States, Italy and Spain and covered acute and convalescent phases of COVID-19. Sample metadata almost always included a de-identified subject ID, COVID-19 status, age in years and sex. The prospective study material was composed of cDNA or gDNA derived from T cells, B-cell-depleted T cells, or PBMCs. A freely available public database, intended as a resource for researchers studying the immune response to SARS-CoV-2, is where the repertoires were released. The samples were drawn from two sources: the first 160 participants of the ongoing ImmuneRACE study, and 950 to 1,500 subjects contributed by 6 global collaborators. Where available, HLA class I and class II types were taken from metadata supplied by the sample provider and were not determined by assay-based typing. The dataset comprised deeply sampled blood TCRbeta repertoires from subjects exposed to, actively infected with, or recovered from COVID-19. Broader findings and caveats from the paper: How much clinical and demographic metadata was included differed by source and by participant, and the metadata was provided uncurated.

TCRbeta CDR3 regions were amplified from genomic DNA using the immunoSEQ Assay, a bias-controlled multiplex PCR. In the authors' own workflow: The number of nucleated cells in each sample was estimated by amplification of reference gene primers within the assay. To quantify the absolute abundance of each unique TCRbeta CDR3 rearrangement, sequence reads were collapsed and filtered. Productive Simpson clonality was computed per sample as the square root of Simpson's diversity index over productive rearrangements. In TCRdb, the immuneACCESS table is reduced to in-frame sequences with V and J assigned. These tables do not hold every clone; where another copy was compared, an unresolved V gene accounts for under half, and the others remain unexplained. V and J calls and clone size are copied from that table; D and trimming were computed from the DNA. This sample gives 60,000 to 90,000 clones in total; approximately 80% of them show up just once. Together, the top ten hold approximately 20% of the sample.

Collaborating institutions collected whole blood in K2EDTA tubes following their own protocols. Collaborator samples were shipped for TCRbeta analysis as frozen whole blood, isolated PBMCs, or DNA extracted from either sample type. Germline trimming: 5 bases from V, 6 bases from J; junction bases outside gene matches: 13. In the germline V gene, CDR1 corresponds to SGHTA and CDR2 to FQGNSA. Measured from the cysteine to the phenylalanine, the CDR3 is 16 residues long. Here the CDR3 DNA is all that survives: 48 bases in frame from base 1. The receptor comes from a woman aged 50 to 60 with acute or convalescent COVID-19. In this chain, TRBV7-2 is recombined with TRBJ1-5; 7 nucleotides in the junction match TRBD1. Sequencing used peripheral blood. The nucleotide sequence is TGTGCCAGCAGCCCCAACGGGCAGGGGGTAAGTCAGCCCCAGCATTTT. This translates into CASSPNGQGVSQPQHF.